What follows are 3 T cell receptor beta chains derived from one specimen sequenced in a study of siplizumab effects on memory and regulatory T cells. Libraries were prepared by immunoSEQ multiplex PCR; TCRdb keeps only in-frame clonotypes and omits some of them. The sample has tens of thousands of clones, approximately 95% seen once. What was sequenced was CD8+ T cells sorted from blood. These receptors came from a human donor in good health.

The CDR3 nucleotides read TGTGCCAGTAGTATAGGCCAGGGGGCGACAGATACGCAGTATTTT. Amino acids: CASSIGQGATDTQYF. The J gene is TRBJ2-3, the V gene TRBV19; 8 bases are shared with TRBD1. Germline CDR1 and CDR2: LNHDA and SQIVND (reference sequence). The CDR3 extends over 15 amino acids. Unmatched junction bases numbered 3, after V lost 1 base and J lost 3 bases.

The rearrangement uses TRBV27 and TRBJ2-7; no clear D gene. The CDR3 has 15 amino acids. V gave up 1 base and J gave up 2 bases, with 12 bases separating them. Germline assignment: CDR1 MNHEY and CDR2 SMNVEV (reference sequence). CDR3 in DNA: TGTGCCAGCAGTTTATTTGCGACGCCCACCTACGAGCAGTACTTC. Translating it yields CASSLFATPTYEQYF.

The rearrangement links TRBV5-6 to TRBJ2-7; D gene ambiguous. CDR3 size: 14 residues. V was cut by 1 base and J by 4 bases, with 12 bases left in between. Germline values: CDR1 SGHDT, CDR2 YYEEEE. The CDR3 region has the DNA TGTGCCAGCAGCTTGACTTCCCCCATGTACGAGCAGTACTTC. Translated, it gives CASSLTSPMYEQYF.